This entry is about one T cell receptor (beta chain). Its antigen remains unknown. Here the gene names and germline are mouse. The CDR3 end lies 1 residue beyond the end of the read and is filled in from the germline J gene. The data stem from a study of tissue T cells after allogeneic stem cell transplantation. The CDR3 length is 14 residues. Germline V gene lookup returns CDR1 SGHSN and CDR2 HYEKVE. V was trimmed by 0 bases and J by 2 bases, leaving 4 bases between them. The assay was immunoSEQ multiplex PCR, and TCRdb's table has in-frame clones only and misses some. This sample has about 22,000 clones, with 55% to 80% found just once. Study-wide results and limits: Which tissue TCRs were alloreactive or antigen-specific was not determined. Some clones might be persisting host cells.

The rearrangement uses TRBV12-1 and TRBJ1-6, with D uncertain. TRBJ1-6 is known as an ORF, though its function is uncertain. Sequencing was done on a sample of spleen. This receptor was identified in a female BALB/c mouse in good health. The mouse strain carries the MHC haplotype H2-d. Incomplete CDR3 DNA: TGTGCCAGCTCTCTCTACCCCTATAATTCGCCCCTCTAC. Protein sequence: CASSLYPYNSPLY. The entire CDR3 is CASSLYPYNSPLYF.